This T cell receptor (beta chain) was retrieved from a study of cytomegalovirus exposure and HLA in healthy donors. Despite likely unrecorded immune exposures, the donors were nominally healthy at the time of sampling. A multiplex PCR was run with 60 Vbeta primers and 13 Jbeta primers. This table comes from immunoSEQ multiplex PCR, and its TCRdb copy is limited to in-frame clones, with some not included. Of 120,000 or so clones listed, over 80% are singletons. Study-wide findings and caveats: Later on, an analysis found that several of the most significant clusters appeared to be linked to common viral pathogens, which included parvovirus B19. Segments of the TCR beta V type were, in most cases, productive about 87% or about 30% of the time in an earlier analysis.

Germline V CDR1 and CDR2: MNHEY, SMNVEV (reference sequence). The CDR3 has 12 residues. V lost 10 bases to trimming and J lost 1 base, with 10 bases between them. To note about this clone: The target antigen is unknown.

The V call is TRBV27, the J call TRBJ1-1; D gene unclear. The specimen was PBMCs. The origin of this receptor is a man aged 18-30 years in good health and CMV-seropositive. The CDR3 loop reads CATSEGNTEAFF. DNA of the CDR3: TGTGCCACCTCGGAGGGGAACACTGAAGCTTTCTTT.